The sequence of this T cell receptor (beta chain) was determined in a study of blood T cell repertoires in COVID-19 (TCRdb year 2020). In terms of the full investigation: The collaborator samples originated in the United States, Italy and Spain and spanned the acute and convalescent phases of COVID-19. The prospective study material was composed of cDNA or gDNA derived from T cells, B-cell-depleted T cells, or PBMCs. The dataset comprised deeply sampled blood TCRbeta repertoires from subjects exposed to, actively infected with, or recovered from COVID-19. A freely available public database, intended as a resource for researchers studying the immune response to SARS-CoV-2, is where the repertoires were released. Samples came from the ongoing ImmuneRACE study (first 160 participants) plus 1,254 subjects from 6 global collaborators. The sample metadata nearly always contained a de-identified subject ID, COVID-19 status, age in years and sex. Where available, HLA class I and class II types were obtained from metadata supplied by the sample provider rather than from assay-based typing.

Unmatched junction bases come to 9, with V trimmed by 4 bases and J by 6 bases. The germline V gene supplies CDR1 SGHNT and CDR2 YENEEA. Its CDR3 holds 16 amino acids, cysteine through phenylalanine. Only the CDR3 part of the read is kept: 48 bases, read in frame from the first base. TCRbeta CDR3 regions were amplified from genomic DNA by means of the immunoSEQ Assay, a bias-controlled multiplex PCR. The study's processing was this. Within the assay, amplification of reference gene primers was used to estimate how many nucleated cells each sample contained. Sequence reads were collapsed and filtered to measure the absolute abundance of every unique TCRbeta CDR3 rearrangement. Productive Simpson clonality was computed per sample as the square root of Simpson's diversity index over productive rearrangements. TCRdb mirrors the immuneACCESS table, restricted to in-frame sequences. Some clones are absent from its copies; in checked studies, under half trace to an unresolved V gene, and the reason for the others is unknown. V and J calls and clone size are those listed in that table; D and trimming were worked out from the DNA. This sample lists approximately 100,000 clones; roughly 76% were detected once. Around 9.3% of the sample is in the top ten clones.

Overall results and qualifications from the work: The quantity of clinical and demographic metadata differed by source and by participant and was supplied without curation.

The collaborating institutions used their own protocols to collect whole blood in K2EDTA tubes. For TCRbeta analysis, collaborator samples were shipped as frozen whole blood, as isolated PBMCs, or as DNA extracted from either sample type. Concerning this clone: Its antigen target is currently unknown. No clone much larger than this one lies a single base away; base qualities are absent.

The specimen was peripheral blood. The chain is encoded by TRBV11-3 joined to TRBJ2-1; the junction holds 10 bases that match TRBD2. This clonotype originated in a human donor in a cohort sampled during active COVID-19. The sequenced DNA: TGTGCCAGCAGCTCGGGCGAGAGCGGGGGGGCCAATGAGCAGTTCTTC. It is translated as CASSSGESGGANEQFF.